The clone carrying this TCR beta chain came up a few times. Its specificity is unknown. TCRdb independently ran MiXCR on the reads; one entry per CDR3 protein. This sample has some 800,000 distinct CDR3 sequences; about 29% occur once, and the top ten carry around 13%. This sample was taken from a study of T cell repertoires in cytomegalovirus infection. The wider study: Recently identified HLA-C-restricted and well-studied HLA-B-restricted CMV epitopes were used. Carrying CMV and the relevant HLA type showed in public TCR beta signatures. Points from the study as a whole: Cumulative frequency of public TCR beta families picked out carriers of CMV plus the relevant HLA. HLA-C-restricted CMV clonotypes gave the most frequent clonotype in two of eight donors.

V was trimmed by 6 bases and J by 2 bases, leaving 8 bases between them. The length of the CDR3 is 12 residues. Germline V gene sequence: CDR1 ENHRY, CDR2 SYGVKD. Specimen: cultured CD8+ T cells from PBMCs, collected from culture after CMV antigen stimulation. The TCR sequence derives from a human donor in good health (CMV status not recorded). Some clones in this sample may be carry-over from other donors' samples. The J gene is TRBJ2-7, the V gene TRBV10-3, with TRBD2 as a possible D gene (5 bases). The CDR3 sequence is CAIRREAYEQYF. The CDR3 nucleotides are TGTGCCATCAGACGGGAAGCCTACGAGCAGTACTTC.